These 13 T cell receptor beta chains share one sample of origin, sequenced in a study of type 1 regulatory T cells. No antigen is known for these receptors. One entry per CDR3 protein results from TCRdb running MiXCR on the reads. The sample has around 62,000 distinct CDR3 sequences; about 69% are singletons. Sequenced sample: cultured T cells, either the whole culture or a sorted T cell fraction (not recorded which). Regarding subset: Tr1-enriched cell product generated in vitro against host alloantigens. Receptors originate from a human donor in good health.

The genes are TRBV28 and TRBJ2-1; no firm D call. Trimming removed 6 bases at V and 0 bases at J, with 12 bases between. The CDR3 extends over 15 amino acids. Germline-derived CDR1 and CDR2 are MDHEN and SYDVKM. CDR3 bases: TGTGCCAGCAGCCTTCAGCCAAGCTCCTACAATGAGCAGTTCTTC. This translates into CASSLQPSSYNEQFF.

This clonotype was counted a few times. The rearrangement links TRBV7-2 to TRBJ2-7, with D maybe TRBD2 (6 bases). The V gene's germline CDR1 is SGHTA and CDR2 FQGNSA. The CDR3 consists of 15 residues. With 2 bases removed from V and 2 bases from J, the gap between germline ends came to 13 bases. The CDR3 region is CASSLRFASAYEQYF. The DNA of the CDR3 is TGTGCCAGCAGCTTACGATTTGCTAGCGCCTACGAGCAGTACTTC.

V usage is TRBV14 and J usage is TRBJ2-3; D gene ambiguous. This CDR3 comprises 13 residues. V lost 1 base, J lost 6 bases, and 8 bases lay in between. CDR1 is SGHDN and CDR2 is FVKESK in the germline V gene. In nucleotides, the CDR3 is TGTGCCAGCAGCCAAGTTCACGGCGATACGCAGTATTTT. Amino acids: CASSQVHGDTQYF.

Only a few counts were recorded for this clonotype. The gene calls are TRBV24-1 and TRBJ2-2; D is uncertain. Germline V lookup: CDR1 KGHDR, CDR2 SFDVKD. With 5 bases removed from V and 4 bases from J, the gap between germline ends came to 13 bases. CDR3 size: 15 residues. The CDR3 loop is CATSGWRESTGELFF. The CDR3 DNA reads as TGTGCCACCAGTGGTTGGCGCGAATCCACCGGGGAGCTGTTTTTT.

This clonotype was picked up a small number of times. J is TRBJ2-6 and V is TRBV19, with TRBD1 identical over 8 bases. There are 17 residues in the CDR3. J was trimmed by 3 bases and V by 3 bases; bases with no gene match: 7. Germline V CDR1 and CDR2: LNHDA, SQIVND (reference sequence). CDR3 region: CASSIGQGALGANVLTF. DNA for the CDR3: TGTGCCAGTAGTATTGGGCAGGGGGCGCTTGGGGCCAACGTCCTGACTTTC.

V and J are TRBV7-3 and TRBJ2-2, with D uncertain. Deletions cut 3 bases from V and 5 bases from J, with 7 bases between. Germline V lookup: CDR1 SGHTA, CDR2 FQGTGA. This CDR3 has 13 amino acids. CDR3 sequence (DNA): TGTGCCAGCAGCTTGTCGACAACCGGGGAGCTGTTTTTT. It codes for CASSLSTTGELFF.

The chain recombines TRBV12-3 or TRBV12-4 with TRBJ1-5; the D gene is possibly TRBD1 (6 bases). V gave up 4 bases and J gave up 6 bases, with 22 bases separating them. The CDR3 is made up of 17 amino acids. CDR3 protein: CASSSWAQGGLGQPQHF. In nucleotides, the CDR3 is TGTGCCAGCAGTTCTTGGGCACAGGGCGGTTTGGGTCAGCCCCAGCATTTT.

J is TRBJ2-7 and V is TRBV7-2, with a tentative D call TRBD1 (5 bases). This CDR3 has 16 residues. V was shortened by 5 bases and J by 1 base, with 18 bases between the two germline ends. The germline V gene has CDR1 SGHTA and CDR2 FQGNSA. CDR3 coding DNA: TGTGCCAGCAGCGCCCGACAGCGCGTGGGGTCCTACGAGCAGTACTTC. Amino acids: CASSARQRVGSYEQYF.

The genes are TRBV7-9 and TRBJ2-3; D tentatively fits TRBD1 or TRBD2 (6 bases each). Trimming removed 6 bases at V and 3 bases at J, with 19 bases between. Germline V gene sequence: CDR1 SEHNR, CDR2 FQNEAQ (reference sequence). The CDR3 is made up of 16 amino acids. In DNA, the CDR3 is TGTGCCAGCAGTCCGCCGGGACTCCAGGGGACAGATACGCAGTATTTT. Translated: CASSPPGLQGTDTQYF. The full variable domain, rest sourced from reference TRBV7-9 and TRBJ2-3, is DTGVSQNPRHKITKRGQNVTFRCDPISEHNRLYWYRQTLGQGPEFLTYFQNEAQLEKSRLLSDRFSAERPKGSFSTLEIQRTEQGDSAMYLCASSPPGLQGTDTQYFGPGTRLTVL.

This chain links TRBV11-2 with TRBJ2-5; D not certain. The V gene lost 5 bases and the J gene lost 8 bases, with 15 bases spanning the gap. The CDR3 runs to 13 residues. Germline CDR1 is SGHAT and CDR2 is FQNNGV. In DNA form, the CDR3 reads TGTGCCAGCAGCGTGCTCTTTTCGAGAACCCAGTACTTC. This gives the protein CASSVLFSRTQYF.

This clonotype has a handful of counts. The CDR3: CASSKPSGSYEQYF. As DNA, the CDR3 is TGTGCCAGCAGCAAACCTAGCGGGAGCTACGAGCAGTACTTC. The chain carries TRBV7-9 and TRBJ2-7; 10 bases map to TRBD2. This CDR3 contains 14 residues. With V trimmed by 5 bases and J by 3 bases, 4 bases remained unmatched. Germline V gene lookup returns CDR1 SEHNR and CDR2 FQNEAQ (reference sequence).

The chain carries TRBV5-4 and TRBJ2-1, with D possibly being TRBD2 (5 bases). Germline loops: CDR1 SGHNT, CDR2 YYREEE (reference sequence). V lost 0 bases and J lost 3, with 10 bases in between. This CDR3 spans 15 amino acids. Here the CDR3 reads CASSLAGGGYNEQFF. CDR3 coding DNA: TGTGCCAGCAGCTTGGCCGGCGGAGGCTACAATGAGCAGTTCTTC.

This chain connects TRBV4-1 to TRBJ2-1; D is possibly TRBD2 (7 bases). The germline CDR1 and CDR2 sequences are MGHRA and YSYEKL. V was shortened by 0 bases and J by 8 bases, with 17 bases between the two germline ends. The CDR3 is 16 residues long. The CDR3 DNA follows: TGCGCCAGCAGCCAAGATTCAGGCCTAGGGGGGGATGAGCAGTTCTTC. It yields the protein CASSQDSGLGGDEQFF.